This TCR beta chain was sequenced during a study of blood T cells in healthy people across ages. Sample-barcoded 5' priming and a J-beta primer mix drove a second PCR of 7 to 11 cycles. The template-switch adaptor, which had 12 random nucleotides, put a tag on each cDNA molecule. TCRdb re-called the 5' RACE reads through MiXCR, storing one row per CDR3 protein. The data contain 600,000 to 1,000,000 distinct CDR3 sequences, 20% to 25% of them singletons. Trimming removed 4 bases at V and 5 bases at J, with 5 bases between. There are 11 residues in the CDR3. Germline V gene data show CDR1 as SEHNR and CDR2 as FQNEAQ (reference sequence). The same data also went into a second study, on T cells of mothers and their children. This second report adds: In this cohort, donors were three healthy Caucasian mothers plus their six children.

The TCR was taken from a boy aged 10-17 years in good health. What was sequenced was blood. The genes are TRBV7-9 and TRBJ1-1, with D hard to call. This chain's CDR3 is CASSSMTEAFF. DNA of the CDR3: TGTGCCAGCAGCTCAATGACTGAAGCTTTCTTT.